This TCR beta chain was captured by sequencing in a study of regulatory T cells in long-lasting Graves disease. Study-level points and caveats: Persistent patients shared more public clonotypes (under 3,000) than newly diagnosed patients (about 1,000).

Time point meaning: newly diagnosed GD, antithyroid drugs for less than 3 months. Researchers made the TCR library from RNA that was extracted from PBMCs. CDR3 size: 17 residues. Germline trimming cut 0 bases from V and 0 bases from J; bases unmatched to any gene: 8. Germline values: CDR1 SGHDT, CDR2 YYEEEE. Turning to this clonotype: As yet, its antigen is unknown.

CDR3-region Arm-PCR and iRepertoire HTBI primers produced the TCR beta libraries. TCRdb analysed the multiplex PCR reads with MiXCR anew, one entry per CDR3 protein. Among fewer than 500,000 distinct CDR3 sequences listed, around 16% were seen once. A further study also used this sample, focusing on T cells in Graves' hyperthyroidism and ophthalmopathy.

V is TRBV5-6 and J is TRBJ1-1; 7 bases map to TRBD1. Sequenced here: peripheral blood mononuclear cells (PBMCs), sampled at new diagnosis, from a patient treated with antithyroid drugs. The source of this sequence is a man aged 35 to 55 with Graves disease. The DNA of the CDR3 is TGTGCCAGCAGCTTGGTGGCAGGGGGGATCCTGAACACTGAAGCTTTCTTT. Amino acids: CASSLVAGGILNTEAFF.